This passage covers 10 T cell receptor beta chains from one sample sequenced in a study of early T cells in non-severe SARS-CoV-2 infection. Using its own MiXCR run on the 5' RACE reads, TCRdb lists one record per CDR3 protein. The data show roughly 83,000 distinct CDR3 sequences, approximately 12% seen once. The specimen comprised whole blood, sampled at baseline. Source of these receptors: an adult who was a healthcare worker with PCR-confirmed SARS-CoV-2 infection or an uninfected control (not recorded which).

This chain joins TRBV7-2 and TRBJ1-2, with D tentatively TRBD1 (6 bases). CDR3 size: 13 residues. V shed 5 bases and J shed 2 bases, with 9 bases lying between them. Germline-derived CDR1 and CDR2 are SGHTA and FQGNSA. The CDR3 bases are TGTGCCAGCAGCCGCAGGGGAAACTATGGCTACACCTTC. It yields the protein CASSRRGNYGYTF.

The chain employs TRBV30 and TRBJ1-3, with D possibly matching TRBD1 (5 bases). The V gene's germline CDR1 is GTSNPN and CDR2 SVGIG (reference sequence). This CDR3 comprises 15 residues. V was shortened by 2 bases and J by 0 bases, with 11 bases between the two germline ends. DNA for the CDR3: TGTGCCTGGAGTCCGGGACTGACCTCTGGAAACACCATATATTTT. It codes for CAWSPGLTSGNTIYF.

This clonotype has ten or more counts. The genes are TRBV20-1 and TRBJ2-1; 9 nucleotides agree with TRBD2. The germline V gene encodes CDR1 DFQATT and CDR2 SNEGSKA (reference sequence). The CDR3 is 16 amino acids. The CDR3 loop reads CRIVREAGGPGNEQFF. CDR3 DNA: TGCAGAATTGTAAGGGAGGCGGGGGGGCCAGGGAATGAGCAGTTCTTC.

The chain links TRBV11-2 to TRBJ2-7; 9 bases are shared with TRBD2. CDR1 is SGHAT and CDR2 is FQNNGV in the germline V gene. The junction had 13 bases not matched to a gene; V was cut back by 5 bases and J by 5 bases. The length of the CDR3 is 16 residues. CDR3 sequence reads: CASSPGPSGAPDEQYF. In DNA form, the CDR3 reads TGTGCCAGCAGCCCGGGGCCTAGCGGGGCTCCGGACGAGCAGTACTTC.

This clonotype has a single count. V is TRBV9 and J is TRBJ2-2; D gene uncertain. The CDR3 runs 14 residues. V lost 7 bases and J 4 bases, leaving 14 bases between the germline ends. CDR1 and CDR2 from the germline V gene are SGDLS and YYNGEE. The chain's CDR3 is CASGPFASTGELFF. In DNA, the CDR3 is TGTGCCAGCGGCCCGTTTGCCAGCACCGGGGAGCTGTTTTTT. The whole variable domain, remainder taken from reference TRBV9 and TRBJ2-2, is DSGVTQTPKHLITATGQRVTLRCSPRSGDLSVYWYQQSLDQGLQFLIQYYNGEERAKGNILERFSAQQFPDLHSELNLSSLELGDSALYFCASGPFASTGELFFGEGSRLTVL.

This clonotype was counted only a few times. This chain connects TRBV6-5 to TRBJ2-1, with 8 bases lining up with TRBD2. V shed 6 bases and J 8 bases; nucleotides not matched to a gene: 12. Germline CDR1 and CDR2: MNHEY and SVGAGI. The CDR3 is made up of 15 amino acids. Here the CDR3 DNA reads TGTGCCAGCAGCTCTACACCGGGAGGGCGGTATGAGCAGTTCTTC. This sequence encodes CASSSTPGGRYEQFF.

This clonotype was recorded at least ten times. CDR3: CASSRDRGIAGTEAFF. CDR3 nucleotide sequence: TGTGCCAGCTCACGGGACAGGGGAATCGCGGGCACTGAAGCTTTCTTT. J is TRBJ1-1 and V is TRBV18; 10 bases are shared with TRBD1. The CDR3 loop spans 16 amino acids. Germline CDR1 and CDR2: KGHSH and LQKENI. After removal of 4 bases from V and 4 bases from J, the junction contained 9 bases not matched to a gene. The whole variable domain, filled in from reference TRBV18 and TRBJ1-1, reads NAGVMQNPRHLVRRRGQEARLRCSPMKGHSHVYWYRQLPEEGLKFMVYLQKENIIDESGMPKERFSAEFPKEGPSILRIQQVVRGDSAAYFCASSRDRGIAGTEAFFGQGTRLTVV.

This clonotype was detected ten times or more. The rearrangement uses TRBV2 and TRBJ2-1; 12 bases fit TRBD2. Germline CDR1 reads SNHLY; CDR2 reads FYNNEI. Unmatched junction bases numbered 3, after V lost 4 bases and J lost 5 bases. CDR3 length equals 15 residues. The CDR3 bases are TGTGCCAGCAGTGGGACTAGCGGGGATAACAATGAGCAGTTCTTC. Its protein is CASSGTSGDNNEQFF.

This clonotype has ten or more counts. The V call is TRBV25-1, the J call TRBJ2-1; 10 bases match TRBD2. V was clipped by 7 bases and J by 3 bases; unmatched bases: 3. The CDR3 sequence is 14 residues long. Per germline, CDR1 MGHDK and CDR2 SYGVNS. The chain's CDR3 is CASTPSGSYNEQFF. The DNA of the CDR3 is TGTGCCAGCACCCCTAGCGGGAGCTACAATGAGCAGTTCTTC.

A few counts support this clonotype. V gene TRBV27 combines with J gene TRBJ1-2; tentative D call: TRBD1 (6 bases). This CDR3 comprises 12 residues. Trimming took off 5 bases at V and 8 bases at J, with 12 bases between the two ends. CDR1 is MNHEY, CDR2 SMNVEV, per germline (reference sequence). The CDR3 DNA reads TGTGCCAGCAGTCCCCAGGGGAACGGCTACACCTTC. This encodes CASSPQGNGYTF.